Presented here are 22 T cell receptor beta chains from one specimen sequenced in a study of blood T cell repertoires in COVID-19. Profiled with immunoSEQ multiplex PCR; TCRdb holds only in-frame clones, not every one. Of roughly 250,000 clones in the sample, about 76% are singletons; the top ten hold 2.5% to 3%. The sequencing input was peripheral blood. These receptors were collected from a woman aged 55-70 years with active or convalescent COVID-19.

V gene TRBV18 combines with J gene TRBJ1-5, with 10 positions matching TRBD1. The germline gives CDR1 KGHSH, CDR2 LQKENI. CDR3 length equals 18 residues. V lost 2 bases and J lost 4; bases outside the gene matches: 11. This CDR3 is CASSPEYWGQGPNQPQHF. CDR3 bases: TGTGCCAGCTCACCAGAATATTGGGGACAGGGGCCGAATCAGCCCCAGCATTTT. Looking up the rest from reference TRBV18 and TRBJ1-5 gives the full variable domain: NAGVMQNPRHLVRRRGQEARLRCSPMKGHSHVYWYRQLPEEGLKFMVYLQKENIIDESGMPKERFSAEFPKEGPSILRIQQVVRGDSAAYFCASSPEYWGQGPNQPQHFGDGTRLSIL.

The chain carries TRBV4-1 and TRBJ2-7; 9 bases are shared with TRBD1. The CDR3 contains 18 residues. J was trimmed by 3 bases and V by 4 bases; bases with no gene match: 16. The germline V gene has CDR1 MGHRA and CDR2 YSYEKL. CDR3 in DNA: TGCGCCAGCAGCCCAGGGACAGGGAGGACGGATCGGGTCTACGAGCAGTACTTC. Translation gives CASSPGTGRTDRVYEQYF.

This chain links TRBV5-8 with TRBJ2-2; TRBD1 matches 8 bases. Germline V gene data show CDR1 as SGHTS and CDR2 as YDEGEE. This CDR3 has 15 amino acids. Germline trimming cut 2 bases from V and 3 bases from J; bases unmatched to any gene: 3. The CDR3 nucleotides are TGTGCCAGCAGCTTCCAGGGGGCTTACACCGGGGAGCTGTTTTTT. Translation: CASSFQGAYTGELFF.

The table lists this clone with a few counts. The chain employs TRBV3-1 (or the pseudogene TRBV3-2) and TRBJ2-5, with D possibly matching TRBD2 (6 bases). Germline CDR1 is LGHDT and CDR2 is YNNKEL (reference sequence). The CDR3 consists of 15 residues. The ends were cut back, 3 bases at V and 2 bases at J, with 13 bases in the middle. CDR3 residues: CASSQVGLQQETQYF. The CDR3 nucleotides are TGTGCCAGCAGCCAGGTGGGACTCCAACAAGAGACCCAGTACTTC.

The chain couples TRBV5-1 to TRBJ1-4; D remains unclear. Germline-derived CDR1 and CDR2 are SGHRS and YFSETQ. V was clipped by 4 bases and J by 5 bases, with 12 bases between them. CDR3 length: 14 residues. In DNA form, the CDR3 reads TGCGCCAGCAGCCGCGACGGGGTAAATGAAAAACTGTTTTTT. Translating it yields CASSRDGVNEKLFF.

The rearrangement joins TRBV7-2 to TRBJ2-3; unclear D gene. The CDR3 sequence is 13 residues long. Trimming took 0 bases from V and 6 from J, leaving 7 bases between them. CDR1 and CDR2 (germline): SGHTA, FQGNSA. The CDR3 is CASSLAPEDTQYF. The CDR3 DNA is TGTGCCAGCAGCTTAGCGCCGGAGGATACGCAGTATTTT.

The chain employs TRBV7-9 and TRBJ1-2; D ambiguous. The V gene's germline CDR1 is SEHNR and CDR2 FQNEAQ (reference sequence). The CDR3 length is 13 residues. Trimming pared 5 bases from V and 2 bases from J, leaving 9 bases between. The CDR3 here is CASSSVRNYGYTF. The CDR3, as DNA: TGTGCCAGCAGCAGCGTAAGGAACTATGGCTACACCTTC.

The chain has TRBV9 and TRBJ2-1; D is perhaps TRBD1 (5 bases). The germline V and J ends were trimmed by 3 bases and 2 bases, with 12 bases remaining between them. CDR3 length equals 15 residues. The germline V gene encodes CDR1 SGDLS and CDR2 YYNGEE. CDR3 loop: CASSAATAAYNEQFF. For the CDR3, the DNA is TGTGCCAGCAGCGCTGCGACAGCCGCCTACAATGAGCAGTTCTTC.

The rearrangement joins TRBV2 to TRBJ1-2; 10 bases are a match to TRBD1. Per germline, CDR1 SNHLY and CDR2 FYNNEI. The V segment lost 6 bases and the J segment 4 bases; nucleotides outside the gene matches: 5. The CDR3 extends over 14 amino acids. The CDR3 DNA sequence: TGTGCCAGCAGCGGGACAGGGGTCGGCTATGGCTACACCTTC. Translation gives CASSGTGVGYGYTF.

The chain's CDR3 is CASSKPGQATDTQYF. CDR3 bases: TGTGCCAGCAGTAAACCGGGACAGGCGACAGATACGCAGTATTTT. The chain carries TRBV6-6 and TRBJ2-3, with 8 bases aligning to TRBD1. Trimming removed 5 bases from V and 3 bases from J; junction bases left unmatched: 7. The germline V gene has CDR1 MNHNY and CDR2 SVGAGI (reference sequence). This CDR3 spans 15 amino acids.

The J gene is TRBJ1-1, the V gene TRBV19; no definite D call. The germline V gene encodes CDR1 LNHDA and CDR2 SQIVND (reference sequence). Trimming shortened V by 7 bases and J by 0 bases, and 12 bases separated the two germline ends. The length of the CDR3 is 14 residues. The CDR3 region has the DNA TGTGCCAGTAAGGAGGGTCAGCTGAACACTGAAGCTTTCTTT. Amino acid sequence: CASKEGQLNTEAFF.

The CDR3 DNA follows: TGTGCCAGCAGCCCAAACAACCCGCTAGCGGGGGCCCGCGAGCAGTACTTC. It encodes CASSPNNPLAGAREQYF. The chain employs TRBV7-2 and TRBJ2-7; TRBD2 agrees at 10 bases. Germline V gene data show CDR1 as SGHTA and CDR2 as FQGNSA. The CDR3 covers 17 residues. V trimming: 5 bases; J trimming: 6 bases; junction bases outside the gene matches: 16.

This clone appeared a few times. This sequence joins TRBV5-1 and TRBJ2-5; tentatively, D is TRBD1 (6 bases). The V gene lost 2 bases and the J gene lost 3 bases, with 14 bases spanning the gap. CDR3 length: 15 residues. Germline V gene sequence: CDR1 SGHRS, CDR2 YFSETQ. The CDR3 spells CASSLDPGVEETQYF. CDR3 nucleotide sequence: TGCGCCAGCAGCTTAGACCCAGGGGTGGAAGAGACCCAGTACTTC.

This sequence joins TRBV29-1 and TRBJ1-5; 10 bases are shared with TRBD1. The junction had 8 bases not matched to a gene; V was cut back by 7 bases and J by 2 bases. The CDR3 is 15 amino acids. Germline CDR1 reads SQVTM; CDR2 reads ANQGSEA. For the CDR3, the DNA is TGCAGCGGACAGGGGGCGCGGGTCTGCAATCAGCCCCAGCATTTT. Protein product: CSGQGARVCNQPQHF.

The V and J genes are TRBV5-4 and TRBJ2-3, with 11 bases matching TRBD2. CDR3 size: 18 residues. The trim removed 3 bases at V and 5 bases at J, leaving 14 bases unmatched. Germline values: CDR1 SGHNT, CDR2 YYREEE (reference sequence). CDR3 in DNA: TGTGCCAGCAGCTGGGGCACAATTAGCGGGGGGGCCAGAGATACGCAGTATTTT. It codes for CASSWGTISGGARDTQYF.

This chain uses TRBV18 with TRBJ1-5; TRBD1 matches 10 bases. Trimming cost V 2 bases and J 6 bases; bases outside gene matches: 1. There are 14 residues in the CDR3. CDR1 is KGHSH and CDR2 is LQKENI in the germline V gene. In DNA form, the CDR3 reads TGTGCCAGCTCACCAGGGACAGGGGCTCAGCCCCAGCATTTT. This translates into CASSPGTGAQPQHF.

This clone was counted a few times. The rearrangement uses TRBV19 and TRBJ1-1, with TRBD1 matching 7 bases. Trimming took 4 bases from V and 0 from J; bases not matched to a gene: 8. The CDR3 has 16 amino acids. Germline CDR1 reads LNHDA; CDR2 reads SQIVND (reference sequence). CDR3 region: CASSSTSGTVNTEAFF. In nucleotides, the CDR3 is TGTGCCAGTAGTAGCACATCCGGGACAGTGAACACTGAAGCTTTCTTT.

The genes are TRBV5-4 and TRBJ2-7; the match to TRBD2 covers 8 bases. This CDR3 is 13 amino acids long. Trimming at V came to 0 bases and at J to 6 bases, leaving 2 bases not matched to a gene. CDR1 and CDR2 from the germline V gene are SGHNT and YYREEE (reference sequence). CDR3 bases: TGTGCCAGCAGCTTGGGACTAGCGCCCGAGCAGTACTTC. Protein sequence: CASSLGLAPEQYF.

The rearrangement uses TRBV12-5 and TRBJ1-1; 10 nucleotides match TRBD1. Germline V gene lookup returns CDR1 LGHNT and CDR2 FRNRAP. The CDR3 has 19 residues. V lost 2 bases, J lost 1 base, and 13 bases stayed unmatched. The CDR3 sequence: CASGLTPGTGVHGNTEAFF. As DNA, the CDR3 is TGTGCTAGTGGTTTGACACCCGGGACAGGGGTGCATGGGAACACTGAAGCTTTCTTT.

In DNA, the CDR3 is TGTGCCAGCAGCCCGAGGCAGGGTGGCCCTGCTTTCTTT. It codes for CASSPRQGGPAFF. The gene calls are TRBV12-3 or TRBV12-4 and TRBJ1-1; tentatively, D is TRBD1 (5 bases). The V gene lost 6 bases and the J gene lost 11 bases, with 19 bases spanning the gap. This CDR3 is built from 13 residues.

The chain carries TRBV18 and TRBJ2-1, with 9 bases fitting TRBD2. This CDR3 has 15 amino acids. V lost 2 bases, J lost 4 bases, and 3 bases stayed unmatched. Germline CDR1 is KGHSH and CDR2 is LQKENI. The DNA for the CDR3 is TGTGCCAGCTCACCAGCGGGGGGGGATTACAATGAGCAGTTCTTC. Translated, it gives CASSPAGGDYNEQFF.

The J gene is TRBJ2-3, the V gene TRBV7-9; D not certain. CDR3 length: 13 residues. V lost 4 bases and J lost 6, with 11 bases in between. CDR1 and CDR2 (germline): SEHNR, FQNEAQ (reference sequence). Written as DNA, the CDR3 is TGTGCCAGCAGCTCGAGTAACCGGGATACGCAGTATTTT. It translates to CASSSSNRDTQYF.